These 2 T cell receptor beta chains came from one sample sequenced in a study of CD4 and CD8 cells across lung adenocarcinoma regions. Each CDR3 protein gets one entry after TCRdb re-called the PCR reads with MiXCR. The sample yields 20,000 to 30,000 distinct CDR3 sequences, roughly half seen once. Specimen: CD8+ T cells from the center of a lung tumor. These TCRs come from a male donor with lung adenocarcinoma. The CD4 and CD8 labels of this study may be unreliable.

Only a few counts were recorded for this clonotype. J is TRBJ2-4 and V is TRBV27; D might be TRBD2 (7 bases). V was cut by 6 bases and J by 0 bases, with 15 bases left in between. The CDR3 covers 16 residues. CDR1 and CDR2 (germline): MNHEY, SMNVEV (reference sequence). CDR3 amino acids: CASSLRGGIAKNIQYF. The CDR3 nucleotides are TGTGCCAGCAGCCTGAGGGGGGGGATAGCCAAAAACATTCAGTACTTC.

V and J are TRBV6-5 and TRBJ2-5; TRBD1 agrees at 7 bases. Per germline, CDR1 MNHEY and CDR2 SVGAGI. The CDR3 sequence is 14 residues long. V dropped 2 bases and J dropped 2; count of bases not matched to a gene: 2. For the CDR3, the DNA is TGTGCCAGCAGTTACGTCAGGGGGCAAGAGACCCAGTACTTC. Protein product: CASSYVRGQETQYF.